A single sample is the source of the 20 T cell receptor beta chains below, sequenced in a study of identical twins' blood T cells. MiXCR, applied by TCRdb to the 5' RACE reads, yields one record per CDR3 protein. The repertoire has 350,000 to 400,000 distinct CDR3 sequences, about 28% of them found once; the top ten carry 6% to 7%. The sequenced sample consisted of PBMCs. Receptors originate from a woman aged 18-49 years in good health.

The V and J genes are TRBV6-6 and TRBJ2-3, with TRBD2 identical over 7 bases. Unmatched junction bases numbered 6, after V lost 3 bases and J lost 0 bases. In germline, CDR1 is MNHNY, CDR2 SVGAGI (reference sequence). This CDR3 spans 16 amino acids. The CDR3 spells CASSYFKRDSTDTQYF. CDR3 sequence (DNA): TGTGCCAGCAGTTATTTCAAGCGGGATAGCACAGATACGCAGTATTTT.

This clonotype was seen more than once but under ten times. The CDR3 region is CSARRREEALGRNTIYF. The CDR3 DNA sequence: TGCAGTGCTAGGCGCAGGGAAGAAGCCCTTGGGAGAAACACCATATATTTT. The genes are TRBV20-1 and TRBJ1-3, with D possibly being TRBD1 (5 bases). The germline V gene encodes CDR1 DFQATT and CDR2 SNEGSKA (reference sequence). V was pared by 3 bases and J by 5 bases, with 23 bases between. CDR3 size: 17 residues.

J is TRBJ1-2 and V is TRBV29-1, with TRBD1 as a possible D gene (5 bases). CDR3 length: 12 residues. V lost 1 base, J lost 7 bases, and 10 bases lay in between. In germline, CDR1 is SQVTM, CDR2 ANQGSEA. The CDR3 bases are TGCAGCGTTGAAGTCGAGGGGCCTGGCTACACCTTC. Translation gives CSVEVEGPGYTF.

This clonotype was detected many times. V gene TRBV4-3 combines with J gene TRBJ1-1, with 8 bases that match TRBD1. Unmatched junction bases numbered 3, after V lost 4 bases and J lost 2 bases. Germline CDR1 reads LGHNA; CDR2 reads YSLEER. The CDR3 extends over 14 amino acids. The CDR3 reads CASSLGQVNTEAFF. The CDR3 DNA follows: TGCGCCAGCAGCCTGGGACAGGTAAACACTGAAGCTTTCTTT.

The V gene is TRBV14, the J gene TRBJ1-2; TRBD1 aligns across 7 bases. V lost 4 bases and J lost 7; bases outside the gene matches: 12. The CDR3 sequence is 15 residues long. Germline V gene lookup returns CDR1 SGHDN and CDR2 FVKESK. The CDR3 nucleotides are TGTGCCAGCAGCCTTGGGACAGCCGTTGGTCCTGGCTACACCTTC. Amino acid sequence: CASSLGTAVGPGYTF. The variable domain in full, with the rest retrieved from reference TRBV14 and TRBJ1-2, is EAGVTQFPSHSVIEKGQTVTLRCDPISGHDNLYWYRRVMGKEIKFLLHFVKESKQDESGMPNNRFLAERTGGTYSTLKVQPAELEDSGVYFCASSLGTAVGPGYTFGSGTRLTVV.

This clonotype was counted a few times. A read error may explain this, as a much larger clone is one base away. The rearrangement links TRBV7-9 to TRBJ2-7; D ambiguous. The CDR3 is 11 amino acids. Germline CDR1 and CDR2: SEHNR and FQNEAQ (reference sequence). Between the trimmed V and J ends, which lost 8 bases and 0 bases, there was a span of 5 bases. This chain's CDR3 is CASGYSYEQYF. The DNA for the CDR3 is TGTGCCAGCGGTTACTCCTACGAGCAGTACTTC.

This sequence joins TRBV7-9 and TRBJ1-5; D is uncertain. Trimming stripped 6 bases from V and 9 bases from J, with 9 bases between. The CDR3 totals 11 residues. Per germline, CDR1 SEHNR and CDR2 FQNEAQ (reference sequence). The CDR3 DNA reads as TGTGCCAGCAGGTTCCCAGGGCCCCAGCATTTT. It yields the protein CASRFPGPQHF.

This clonotype appeared a few times. The V gene is TRBV20-1, the J gene TRBJ2-1, with 13 bases fitting TRBD2. The CDR3 length is 13 residues. Trimming removed 7 bases from V and 8 bases from J; junction bases left unmatched: 5. Germline V gene sequence: CDR1 DFQATT, CDR2 SNEGSKA (reference sequence). The CDR3 nucleotides read TGCAGTGTCGGTACTAGCGGGGGGGATGAGCAGTTCTTC. It translates to CSVGTSGGDEQFF.

A note on this clonotype: An end of the junction differs from the germline gene, which may be a read error. V gene TRBV7-2 combines with J gene TRBJ1-2; 7 bases are a match to TRBD1. This CDR3 has 14 amino acids. CDR1 and CDR2 (germline): SGHTA, FQGNSA. CDR3 nucleotide sequence: TGTGCCAGCAGCTTTGGGACAGCTAACTATGGCTACGCCTTC. Amino acids: CASSFGTANYGYAF.

The chain uses TRBV19 and TRBJ2-1; 7 positions agree with TRBD2. The CDR3 sequence is 15 residues long. Looked up from germline, CDR1 is LNHDA and CDR2 is SQIVND (reference sequence). The V and J ends lost 5 bases and 2 bases, in that order; junction bases with no gene match: 6. CDR3 bases: TGTGCCAGTAGTCCTAAGCGGGGCACCTACAATGAGCAGTTCTTC. It specifies CASSPKRGTYNEQFF. Together with reference TRBV19 and TRBJ2-1, the CDR3 gives the full variable domain: DGGITQSPKYLFRKEGQNVTLSCEQNLNHDAMYWYRQDPGQGLRLIYYSQIVNDFQKGDIAEGYSVSREKKESFPLTVTSAQKNPTAFYLCASSPKRGTYNEQFFGPGTRLTVL.

This sequence joins TRBV19 and TRBJ2-1, with D maybe TRBD2 (6 bases). Trimming stripped 6 bases from V and 2 bases from J, with 20 bases between. The CDR3 runs to 17 residues. CDR1 is LNHDA and CDR2 is SQIVND in the germline V gene (reference sequence). In DNA, the CDR3 is TGTGCCAGTAGGAGTGGGGGAGGAGTACGAACCTACAATGAGCAGTTCTTC. Translation: CASRSGGGVRTYNEQFF.

The rearrangement links TRBV6-1 to TRBJ1-2; weak D call: TRBD1 (5 bases). In germline, CDR1 is MNHNS, CDR2 SASEGT. The CDR3 covers 15 residues. Between the trimmed V and J ends, which lost 1 base and 3 bases, there was a span of 12 bases. CDR3: CASSEEVGDHYGYTF. The CDR3 DNA reads as TGTGCCAGCAGTGAAGAGGTTGGGGACCACTATGGCTACACCTTC.

The V and J genes are TRBV6-5 and TRBJ2-2; D not certain. The V end was cut by 4 bases, the J end by 7 bases, with 13 bases between. Per germline, CDR1 MNHEY and CDR2 SVGAGI. CDR3 length: 14 amino acids. The CDR3 reads CASSSDSDVGELFF. The CDR3 coding sequence is TGTGCCAGCAGTTCCGATTCGGACGTCGGGGAGCTGTTTTTT.

The chain joins TRBV7-9 to TRBJ2-7; D is undetermined. The CDR3 runs 13 residues. V lost 3 bases and J 3 bases, leaving 9 bases between the germline ends. Germline V lookup: CDR1 SEHNR, CDR2 FQNEAQ (reference sequence). CDR3 residues: CASSFVSIYEQYF. The DNA for the CDR3 is TGTGCCAGCAGCTTTGTCTCCATCTACGAGCAGTACTTC.

The chain links TRBV20-1 to TRBJ1-2, with 8 bases fitting TRBD1. Per the germline V gene, CDR1 is DFQATT and CDR2 is SNEGSKA (reference sequence). With V trimmed by 3 bases and J by 6 bases, 3 bases remained unmatched. The CDR3 is 12 amino acids. CDR3 bases: TGCAGTGCTAGCCCAGGGGGCAATGGCTACACCTTC. Its protein is CSASPGGNGYTF.

CDR3 bases: TGTGCCAGCACCTTGGGCTCGGGTTTAACTGAAGCTTTCTTT. As protein: CASTLGSGLTEAFF. J is TRBJ1-1 and V is TRBV11-2; no clear D gene. V lost 7 bases and J lost 5, with 17 bases in between. The CDR3 totals 14 residues. CDR1 and CDR2 (germline): SGHAT, FQNNGV.

This clonotype was picked up a small number of times. This CDR3 is missing its conserved last phenylalanine or tryptophan, likely due to a read error. No DNA is shown, since the ends of the CDR3 on it are uncertain; the CDR3 is the one TCRdb lists. This sequence joins TRBV5-1 and TRBJ1-4; the table's TRBD1 call for D was not verified on the DNA. The CDR3 has 10 amino acids, counting both end residues. CDR1 is SGHRS, CDR2 YFSETQ, per germline. CDR3 residues: CASSHLGGSA.

The sample holds a few counts of this clonotype. J is TRBJ1-1 and V is TRBV10-1, with D uncertain. V gave up 7 bases and J gave up 0 bases, with 9 bases separating them. The CDR3 totals 13 residues. Per the germline V gene, CDR1 is WNHNN and CDR2 is SYGVQD (reference sequence). The CDR3, as DNA: TGCGCCAGCAACGGCGGGGTGAACACTGAAGCTTTCTTT. It translates to CASNGGVNTEAFF.

The rearrangement uses TRBV20-1 and TRBJ2-4; 12 nucleotides line up with TRBD2. This CDR3 comprises 19 residues. In germline, CDR1 is DFQATT, CDR2 SNEGSKA (reference sequence). J gave up 0 bases and V 2 bases, and 11 bases lay outside the gene matches. CDR3 sequence (DNA): TGCAGTGCTAGATTCCCGACTAGCGGGAGTTCGATAGCCAAAAACATTCAGTACTTC. It codes for CSARFPTSGSSIAKNIQYF.

The table lists this clonotype with many counts. V is TRBV29-1 and J is TRBJ1-2; D is possibly TRBD1 (6 bases). CDR3 size: 13 residues. Germline values: CDR1 SQVTM, CDR2 ANQGSEA. The CDR3 is CITAGEGNYGYTF. CDR3 bases: TGCATCACCGCAGGGGAAGGGAACTATGGCTACACCTTC.